A selection of T cell receptor beta chains follows, all from one sample in a study of PD-1 blockade in classical Hodgkin lymphoma. The method was immunoSEQ multiplex PCR; TCRdb's version includes in-frame clones alone and lacks a portion of them. The top ten clones hold about 10% of a sample with some 95,000 clones, approximately 92% of them seen once. The sequences come from peripheral blood mononuclear cells (PBMCs), collected before the second cycle of nivolumab. These receptors came from a human donor with classical Hodgkin lymphoma. CDR3s include the opening cysteine and the closing phenylalanine or tryptophan. D genes are given only for firm matches. Not every row has a clone size; where given, it reads once, few, many or a size class.

TRBJ2-1	TRBV2	-	-	CASSAPPGGEQFF	TGTGCCAGCAGTGCCCCTCCCGGGGGTGAGCAGTTCTTC
TRBJ2-3	TRBV19	-	TRBD2	CASSPAGDPDTQYF	TGTGCCAGTAGTCCAGCGGGAGACCCAGATACGCAGTATTTT
TRBJ2-7	TRBV7-2	-	TRBD1	CASSAGGQGAVEYF	TGTGCCAGCAGCGCAGGGGGCCAGGGGGCTGTGGAGTACTTC
TRBJ2-5	TRBV7-2	-	-	CASSETWGRGRTQYF	TGTGCCAGCAGCGAAACCTGGGGGCGGGGAAGGACCCAGTACTTC
TRBJ1-5	TRBV7-9	-	-	CASSLGTVNSNQPQHF	TGTGCCAGCAGCTTAGGGACGGTTAATAGCAATCAGCCCCAGCATTTT
TRBJ2-2	TRBV5-1	-	-	CASSLGALTPGTGELFF	TGCGCCAGCAGCTTGGGGGCCCTGACCCCAGGCACCGGGGAGCTGTTTTTT
TRBJ1-5	TRBV15	-	-	CATSRERQGVWPQHF	TGTGCCACCAGCAGAGAACGGCAGGGAGTCTGGCCCCAGCATTTT
TRBJ2-3	TRBV5-5	-	TRBD1	CASSLLGQVTDTQYF	TGTGCCAGCAGCTTGTTGGGACAGGTCACAGATACGCAGTATTTT
TRBJ2-1	TRBV7-8	-	-	CASSLDPSTGRYNEQFF	TGTGCCAGCAGCTTAGACCCTAGCACGGGAAGGTACAATGAGCAGTTCTTC
TRBJ2-6	TRBV18	-	-	CASSPPTGLSGANVLTF	TGTGCCAGCTCACCACCGACCGGGCTCTCTGGGGCCAACGTCCTGACTTTC
TRBJ2-1	TRBV7-9	-	TRBD1	CASSLQGAPGEQFF	TGTGCCAGCAGCCTGCAGGGGGCCCCGGGGGAGCAGTTCTTC
TRBJ2-3	TRBV6-5	-	-	CASSFNSGTDTQYF	TGTGCCAGCAGTTTTAACAGCGGCACAGATACGCAGTATTTT
TRBJ1-1	TRBV28	-	-	CASSAYTEAFF	TGTGCCAGCAGTGCCTACACTGAAGCTTTCTTT
TRBJ2-7	TRBV5-1	-	TRBD1	CASSLTGQGAYEQYF	TGCGCCAGCAGCTTGACTGGACAGGGGGCCTACGAGCAGTACTTC
TRBJ1-2	TRBV29-1	-	-	CSVVTAAREYYGYTF	TGCAGCGTTGTAACAGCCGCCCGGGAGTACTATGGCTACACCTTC
TRBJ2-5	TRBV5-1	few	-	CASSLRSGPEVTQYF	TGCGCCAGCAGCTTGAGGTCAGGGCCCGAGGTGACCCAGTACTTC
TRBJ2-3	TRBV27	-	-	CASSFKGRVTDTQYF	TGTGCCAGCAGTTTTAAGGGGCGGGTAACAGATACGCAGTATTTT
TRBJ2-2	TRBV27	-	-	CASSLGNTGELFF	TGTGCCAGCAGTTTGGGTAACACCGGGGAGCTGTTTTTT